This T cell receptor (beta chain) was documented in a study of identical twins. All of the donors were Caucasians in good health. This clonotype was detected a few times. Its antigen is unidentified. The study, taken as a whole, reports: The study based its conclusions on cross-sectional statistical analysis and did not follow the same donors.

CDR1 and CDR2 (germline): LGHDT, YNNKEL (reference sequence). The CDR3 is 16 amino acids. Trimming left V 4 bases short and J 0 bases short, with 15 bases between. A universal primer binding site was introduced by template switching. The final cDNA contained unique molecular identifiers. TCRdb analysed the 5' RACE reads with MiXCR anew, one entry per CDR3 protein. The sample lists 1.5 million to 2 million distinct CDR3 sequences, roughly 35% seen once, with 0.27% in the top ten. The V and J genes are TRBV3-1 and TRBJ1-1; perhaps TRBD1 as D (5 bases). Sample: cord blood. The receptor was derived from a newborn girl in good health. DNA of the CDR3: TGTGCCAGCAGCCTGTACAGGAGAGGGTTGAACACTGAAGCTTTCTTT. It translates to CASSLYRRGLNTEAFF. The full variable domain, its missing parts supplied by reference TRBV3-1 and TRBJ1-1, is DTAVSQTPKYLVTQMGNDKSIKCEQNLGHDTMYWYKQDSKKFLKIMFSYNNKELIINETVPNRFSPKSPDKAHLNLHINSLELGDSAVYFCASSLYRRGLNTEAFFGQGTRLTVV.